This TCR beta chain was sequenced in a study of blood T cell repertoires in COVID-19. Study-wide background: Spain, Italy and the United States supplied samples that represented acute and convalescent COVID-19. PBMCs, B-cell-depleted T cells, or T cells were the source of the cDNA or gDNA that made up the material.

Per the study methods: Counts of nucleated cells, estimated from reference gene primer amplification, were obtained. The data were produced by immunoSEQ multiplex PCR, yet TCRdb's version contains in-frame clones alone and is incomplete. The V and J calls and clone size were taken over from that table, and D and trimming were inferred from the DNA. The table lists 350,000 to 550,000 clones, about 89% of them singletons. Trimming took off 4 bases at V and 1 base at J, with 19 bases between the two ends. Germline CDR1 reads LNHDA; CDR2 reads SQIVND (reference sequence). This CDR3 comprises 17 residues.

V is TRBV19 and J is TRBJ1-2; tentative D call: TRBD1 (6 bases). The sequenced sample was peripheral blood. The sequence came from a woman aged 25 to 39 with acute or convalescent COVID-19. The CDR3 nucleotides are TGTGCCAGTAGTAATCCGGGACACGGGGACCTTAACTATGGCTACACCTTC. Amino acid sequence: CASSNPGHGDLNYGYTF.